This TCR beta chain was obtained from a study of T cell changes during pregnancy in multiple sclerosis. Sequencing was performed with immunoSEQ multiplex PCR; in TCRdb, only in-frame clones are kept and a portion is missing. In the table there are around 44,000 clones, 88% of which are singletons. This CDR3 has 16 amino acids. Germline loops: CDR1 LGHNT, CDR2 FRNRAP. The V segment lost 0 bases and the J segment 1 base; nucleotides outside the gene matches: 3. This TCR was sampled from a female donor with multiple sclerosis, enrolled in a pregnancy study. V is TRBV12-5 and J is TRBJ1-1; 9 bases are a match to TRBD1. Source: CD4+ T cells from peripheral blood mononuclear cells, taken in the second trimester of pregnancy. DNA for the CDR3: TGTGCTAGTGGTTTGGTCCTGACAGGGGGGAACACTGAAGCTTTCTTT. Its protein is CASGLVLTGGNTEAFF.